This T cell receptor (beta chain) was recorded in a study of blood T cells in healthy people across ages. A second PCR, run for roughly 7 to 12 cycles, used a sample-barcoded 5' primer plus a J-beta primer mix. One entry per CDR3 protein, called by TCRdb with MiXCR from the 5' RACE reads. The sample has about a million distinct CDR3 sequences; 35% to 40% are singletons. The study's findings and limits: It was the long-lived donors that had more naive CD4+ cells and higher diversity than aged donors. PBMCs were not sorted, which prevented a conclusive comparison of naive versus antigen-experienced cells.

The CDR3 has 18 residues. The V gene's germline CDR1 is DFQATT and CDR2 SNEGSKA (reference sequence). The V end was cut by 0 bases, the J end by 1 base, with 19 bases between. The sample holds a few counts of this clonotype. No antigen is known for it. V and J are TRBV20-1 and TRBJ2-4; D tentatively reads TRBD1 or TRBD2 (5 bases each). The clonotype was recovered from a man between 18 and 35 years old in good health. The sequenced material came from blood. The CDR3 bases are TGCAGTGCTAGAGATATCGTAGGGGTGAGGGCGGCCAAAAACATTCAGTACTTC. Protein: CSARDIVGVRAAKNIQYF.